The rows below give T cell receptor beta chains drawn from one sample of a study of blood T cell repertoires in COVID-19. TCRdb's table, derived via immunoSEQ multiplex PCR, lists solely in-frame clones and lacks some. The table shows roughly 100,000 clones, with about 75% occurring only once. Sequences were obtained from peripheral blood. All receptors come from a woman in her 70s with acute or convalescent COVID-19. Each CDR3 is given with its conserved first and last residue. A D gene is named only where the DNA matches it firmly. Where a row states a size, it is once, few, many or the class of an expanded clone; other rows omit it.

TGCGCCAGCAGCCCGGAGACAGGTTACAACACTGAAGCTTTCTTT | CASSPETGYNTEAFF | TRBJ1-1 | TRBV5-1 | - | -
TGTGCCAGTAGTCCCACCGGGACCAAGGGAGGAGAGACCCAGTACTTC | CASSPTGTKGGETQYF | TRBJ2-5 | TRBV19 | - | -
TGTGCCAGCAGTCTTACTCCGGCCGGGGAGCTGTTTTTT | CASSLTPAGELFF | TRBJ2-2 | TRBV7-2 | - | -
TGTGCCAGTACAGGGAGGCTTGATTCACCCCTCCACTTT | CASTGRLDSPLHF | TRBJ1-6 | TRBV19 | few | -
TGTGCCAGCAGTTACTTTCCCACGGGGGGCCTATATGGGGCCAACGTCCTGACTTTC | CASSYFPTGGLYGANVLTF | TRBJ2-6 | TRBV6-2/TRBV6-3 | few | -
TGTGCCAGCAGTCCCGGCCAGGGTGAAGCTTTCTTT | CASSPGQGEAFF | TRBJ1-1 | TRBV6-5 | few | -
TGCGCCAGCAGCCTCGGGACAGGGAAGGGCTACGAGCAGTACTTC | CASSLGTGKGYEQYF | TRBJ2-7 | TRBV5-1 | - | TRBD1
TGCAGCGTTGAGGGGGGGTTGGGCACTGAAGCTTTCTTT | CSVEGGLGTEAFF | TRBJ1-1 | TRBV29-1 | - | -
TGTGCCAGCAGCTTACATTCTACTGGACAGAAAAGGTCCTACGAGCAGTACTTC | CASSLHSTGQKRSYEQYF | TRBJ2-7 | TRBV11-3 | - | -
TGTGCCAGCTCACCGAGGGGGCAAAATCAGCCCCAGCATTTT | CASSPRGQNQPQHF | TRBJ1-5 | TRBV18 | - | TRBD1
TGTGCCAGCGAGGGGAGGACTGAAGCTTTCTTT | CASEGRTEAFF | TRBJ1-1 | TRBV2 | few | -
TGTGCCAGCAGGGTACAGGGGGGAAACACCATATATTTT | CASRVQGGNTIYF | TRBJ1-3 | TRBV3-1/TRBV3-2 | - | TRBD1
TGTGCCAGCTCACCACTCAACTCCAACGGTGAGCAGTTCTTC | CASSPLNSNGEQFF | TRBJ2-1 | TRBV18 | - | -
TGTGCCAGTAGTATAACAACAGACCCCTACTACGAGCAGTACTTC | CASSITTDPYYEQYF | TRBJ2-7 | TRBV19 | few | -
TGTGCCAGCAGCCTCGGGACAGGCGGGAATCAGCCCCAGCATTTT | CASSLGTGGNQPQHF | TRBJ1-5 | TRBV13 | few | TRBD1
TGTGCCAGCAGTTTCCCGGGAGGCTACACCTTC | CASSFPGGYTF | TRBJ1-2 | TRBV28 | - | -
TGTGCCAGCAATAACGGGCGGGGCCCGGGGAATGAGCAGTTCTTC | CASNNGRGPGNEQFF | TRBJ2-1 | TRBV2 | - | -
TGTGCCAGCAGCTTAACCGGGGGGGCCCTCAATGAGCAGTTCTTC | CASSLTGGALNEQFF | TRBJ2-1 | TRBV7-8 | - | TRBD2
TGTGCCAGCAGCTTAGTCGACTGGACAGGGAAGAACACTGAAGCTTTCTTT | CASSLVDWTGKNTEAFF | TRBJ1-1 | TRBV11-2 | - | TRBD1
TGTGCCAGCAGCCAAAGAGGACTAGCGGGGGCACATGAGCAGTTCTTC | CASSQRGLAGAHEQFF | TRBJ2-1 | TRBV3-1/TRBV3-2 | - | TRBD2
TGTGCCAGCAGCGGGGATCAGGCCTACGAGCAGTACTTC | CASSGDQAYEQYF | TRBJ2-7 | TRBV28 | - | -
TGTGCCTGGAGTCCCGTCAGAAATCAGCCCCAGCATTTT | CAWSPVRNQPQHF | TRBJ1-5 | TRBV30 | - | -
TGTGCCAGTAGTATAGAAAGGAGGACGGGCTACACCTTC | CASSIERRTGYTF | TRBJ1-2 | TRBV19 | - | -
TGTGCCAGCAGGTGGACAGGTTGGATGTACACTGAAGCTTTCTTT | CASRWTGWMYTEAFF | TRBJ1-1 | TRBV27 | few | TRBD1
TGTGCCAGCAGTATGGGACTCTATAATTCACCCCTCCACTTT | CASSMGLYNSPLHF | TRBJ1-6 | TRBV28 | - | -
TGTGCCAGCTCACCAGGACAGGGGCAAGGTGGCTACACCTTC | CASSPGQGQGGYTF | TRBJ1-2 | TRBV18 | - | TRBD1
TGTGCCAGCAGTTCGTCAACAGGAACCTGGGGGGCCAACGTCCTGACTTTC | CASSSSTGTWGANVLTF | TRBJ2-6 | TRBV27 | - | -
TGTGCCAGCAGTTACCCCGTGGGACAGGGTCACTATGGCTACACCTTC | CASSYPVGQGHYGYTF | TRBJ1-2 | TRBV6-6 | - | TRBD1
TGTGCCAGCAGCTTAGAAGGCGGGAGGAACACCGGGGAGCTGTTTTTT | CASSLEGGRNTGELFF | TRBJ2-2 | TRBV7-6 | few | TRBD2
TGTGCCAGCAGTCCGCCGGGGGGAGCCCAGCATTTT | CASSPPGGAQHF | TRBJ1-5 | TRBV28 | many | -
TGTGCCAGCAGTTACCAACCAGGGCGGTTGAACACTGAAGCTTTCTTT | CASSYQPGRLNTEAFF | TRBJ1-1 | TRBV6-2/TRBV6-3 | once | -
TGTGCCAGCAGCCGTACGAGCGGGGCCGGAGAGACCCAGTACTTC | CASSRTSGAGETQYF | TRBJ2-5 | TRBV7-2 | - | TRBD2
TGTGCCAGCAGTTTGGGCAGGGGGCGGGACGAGCAGTACTTC | CASSLGRGRDEQYF | TRBJ2-7 | TRBV27 | - | TRBD1
TGTGCCAGCAAACTACAGGGGGCGACTAGCGGCGAGCAGTACTTC | CASKLQGATSGEQYF | TRBJ2-7 | TRBV7-9 | - | -
TGCGCCAGCAGCTTGGATGGGGAGGGAGGGAATTCACCCCTCCACTTT | CASSLDGEGGNSPLHF | TRBJ1-6 | TRBV5-1 | - | -
TGTGCCAGCAGCCCCAATGGCCAGGGAATAGGCTCCTACGAGCAGTACTTC | CASSPNGQGIGSYEQYF | TRBJ2-7 | TRBV5-6 | once | -
TGTGCCAGCAGCCCTAGCGGGGTCTCCTACAATGAGCAGTTCTTC | CASSPSGVSYNEQFF | TRBJ2-1 | TRBV7-9 | - | TRBD2
TGTGCCAGTGGGCCAAGATGGACACCCCAAGAGACCCAGTACTTC | CASGPRWTPQETQYF | TRBJ2-5 | TRBV19 | - | -
TGTGCCAGCAGGGCAGACACAGATACGCAGTATTTT | CASRADTDTQYF | TRBJ2-3 | TRBV3-1/TRBV3-2 | - | -
TGTGCCAGCAGTGACTCGGCTAGCGGGGGGCCTGCCACCGGGGAGCTGTTTTTT | CASSDSASGGPATGELFF | TRBJ2-2 | TRBV6-4 | - | TRBD2
TGTGCCAGCTCACCTCTCGGTGGTACAGGGGAAAACGGCTACACCTTC | CASSPLGGTGENGYTF | TRBJ1-2 | TRBV18 | - | TRBD1
TGTGCCAGCAGCCCCCCAGACAGGGGGCTATCCTTAGACTACGAGCAGTACTTC | CASSPPDRGLSLDYEQYF | TRBJ2-7 | TRBV7-2 | - | TRBD1
TGTGCCAGCAGCGTCGTAGCGGGGGGCCCTTTAGGGGAGACCCAGTACTTC | CASSVVAGGPLGETQYF | TRBJ2-5 | TRBV9 | - | TRBD2
TGCGCCAGCAGCTTGGACGGACAGGGGTTTAACTATGGCTACACCTTC | CASSLDGQGFNYGYTF | TRBJ1-2 | TRBV5-1 | - | TRBD1
TGTGCCAGCAGGCAGGGGTTTGAAGCTTTCTTT | CASRQGFEAFF | TRBJ1-1 | TRBV12-3/TRBV12-4 | once | -
TGCGCCAGCAGCCCATTTCCCGGGACTAGCGCTTACAATGAGCAGTTCTTC | CASSPFPGTSAYNEQFF | TRBJ2-1 | TRBV5-1 | - | TRBD2
TGTGCCAGCAGTTTAACGGACAGGGGGGACACTGAAGCTTTCTTT | CASSLTDRGDTEAFF | TRBJ1-1 | TRBV27 | - | TRBD1
TGTGCCAGCAGCTTGGTTCCCAGAACCTCCTACAATGAGCAGTTCTTC | CASSLVPRTSYNEQFF | TRBJ2-1 | TRBV5-6 | - | -
TGTGCCAGCAGCGTCGGGACAGGGAAAAACGAGCAGTACTTC | CASSVGTGKNEQYF | TRBJ2-7 | TRBV9 | - | TRBD1
TGTGCCAGCAGTACCCGGACTAGCGGGGGGGTTGAGAATGAGCAGTTCTTC | CASSTRTSGGVENEQFF | TRBJ2-1 | TRBV6-2/TRBV6-3 | few | TRBD2
TGTGCCATCCAAAACAGTAACAATGAGCAGTTCTTC | CAIQNSNNEQFF | TRBJ2-1 | TRBV10-3 | - | -
TGTGCCAGCACGGGTAGCAATCAGCCCCAGCATTTT | CASTGSNQPQHF | TRBJ1-5 | TRBV28 | few | -
TGCGCCAGCAGCCAAGGGAGGGACAGGGGCCTACTGCTCCGGGACAATGAGCAGTTCTTC | CASSQGRDRGLLLRDNEQFF | TRBJ2-1 | TRBV4-3 | few | TRBD1
TGTGCCAGCGCCTCGAGGGGGGGGTACGAGCAGTACTTC | CASASRGGYEQYF | TRBJ2-7 | TRBV5-4 | once | -